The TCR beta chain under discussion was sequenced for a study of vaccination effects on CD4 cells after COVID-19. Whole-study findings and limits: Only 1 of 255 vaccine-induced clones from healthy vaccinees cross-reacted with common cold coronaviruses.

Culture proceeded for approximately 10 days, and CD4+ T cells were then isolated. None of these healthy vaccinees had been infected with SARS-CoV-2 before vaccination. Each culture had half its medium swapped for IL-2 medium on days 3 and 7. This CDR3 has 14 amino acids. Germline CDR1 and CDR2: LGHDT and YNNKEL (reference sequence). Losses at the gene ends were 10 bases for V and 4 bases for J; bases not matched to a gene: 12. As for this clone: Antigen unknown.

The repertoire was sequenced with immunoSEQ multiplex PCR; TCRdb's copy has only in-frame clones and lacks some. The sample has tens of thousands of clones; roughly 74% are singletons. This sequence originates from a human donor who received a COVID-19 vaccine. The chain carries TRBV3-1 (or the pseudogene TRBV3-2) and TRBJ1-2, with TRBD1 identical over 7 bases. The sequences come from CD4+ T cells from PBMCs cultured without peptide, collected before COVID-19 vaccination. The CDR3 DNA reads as TGTGCCACCGGCCCCGGACAGGAGCGCTATGGCTACACCTTC. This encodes CATGPGQERYGYTF.